The present T cell receptor (beta chain) was sequenced within a study of patients and donors after allogeneic stem cell transplantation. TCRdb redid the calling of the RT-PCR reads with MiXCR, one entry per CDR3 protein. The sample carries over 130,000 distinct CDR3 sequences, about a third recorded once. V was cut by 3 bases and J by 7 bases, with 12 bases left in between. CDR3 length: 12 amino acids. Germline CDR1 is DFQATT and CDR2 is SNEGSKA (reference sequence). The chain uses TRBV20-1 and TRBJ1-2; D ambiguous. Specimen: blood, either unsorted or a sorted T cell fraction (not recorded which). This TCR was recovered from a human donor who was either an allogeneic HSCT recipient or a stem cell or donor lymphocyte infusion donor (not recorded which). It is not recorded whose cells these are; they may come from a transplant donor. Here the CDR3 reads CSASVGLSGYTF. As DNA, the CDR3 is TGCAGTGCTAGTGTTGGGTTGAGTGGCTACACCTTC.